This T cell receptor beta chain was observed in a study of blood T cell repertoires in COVID-19. Across the study: Material from acute and convalescent COVID-19 was sourced from the United States, Italy and Spain.

Concerning this clone: The junction departs from the called germline gene at one end, perhaps through a read error.

The repertoire was sequenced with immunoSEQ multiplex PCR; TCRdb's copy has only in-frame clones and lacks some. The data hold tens of thousands of clones, with approximately 80% observed a single time. The CDR3 has 18 amino acids. Germline-derived CDR1 and CDR2 are MDHEN and SYDVKM. This TCR derives from a woman older than 75 with active or convalescent COVID-19. The chain combines TRBV28 with TRBJ2-7, with TRBD2 matching over 14 bases. Sequencing used peripheral blood. This CDR3 is CANSPGTSGSLRGLEQYF. CDR3 DNA sequence: TGTGCCAACAGTCCAGGGACTAGCGGGAGTCTGAGGGGGCTCGAGCAGTACTTC.